This T cell receptor beta chain was identified in a study of early stage breast cancer tumors. Whole-study context: Most of the 16 invasive tumors were ER+, PR+ and HER2-. Invasive lobular carcinomas made up about 30% of the 12 ER+/PR+/HER2- tumors.

CDR1 is SGHTA and CDR2 is FQGNSA in the germline V gene. The J segment lost 1 base and the V segment lost 5 bases, leaving 3 bases of the junction unmatched. The CDR3 runs 16 residues. Study-level findings and limits: Tumor and normal breast were distinguished via blood comparison in 14 of 16 patients.

As to this clone: Antigen unknown.

Using immunoSEQ multiplex PCR, the repertoire was profiled, and TCRdb retains in-frame clones only, with some absent. The table lists about 30,000 clones, around 67% of them singletons. The rearrangement joins TRBV7-2 to TRBJ1-5; TRBD1 matches at 12 bases. The sequence derives from a person aged 30 to 39 with breast cancer. The specimen was breast tumor tissue. The CDR3 is CASSRDRGRSNQPQHF. In DNA, the CDR3 is TGTGCCAGCAGCCGGGACAGGGGGCGAAGCAATCAGCCCCAGCATTTT.